These T cell receptor beta chains were read from a single sample in a study of naive and memory T cell subsets. MiXCR, applied by TCRdb to the UMI-ligation and nested PCR reads, yields one record per CDR3 protein. The sample consists of around 160,000 distinct CDR3 sequences, 15% to 20% of them appearing once. The sequencing input was naive CD4+ T cells from blood. The receptors derive from a human donor in good health. The conserved cysteine and the conserved F or W are not part of the CDR3 here. The D gene is left open where the match is weak. Size values are once, few and many counts, or a class for expanded clones, and some rows have none.

>TRBV18|-|TRBJ2-3|-
ASSPSDTQY
>TRBV29-1|-|TRBJ1-2|few
SGGDLTNYGYT
>TRBV7-2|-|TRBJ2-3|few
ASSRLAVTDTQY
>TRBV29-1|-|TRBJ1-5|-
SVGDISQPQH
>TRBV10-3|-|TRBJ2-1|many
AISAGADNEQF
>TRBV19|-|TRBJ2-1|-
ASSISRADEQF
>TRBV12-3/TRBV12-4|-|TRBJ2-1|-
ASSFGGLGYNEQF
>TRBV6-5|TRBD2|TRBJ2-1|once
ASRLAGTGNEQF
>TRBV28|-|TRBJ1-3|few
ASSFGRENTIY
>TRBV3-1|-|TRBJ1-5|few
ASSSSGVSNQPQH
>TRBV5-1|TRBD1|TRBJ2-7|many
ASSKGQADYEQY
>TRBV29-1|TRBD1|TRBJ1-5|-
SVADRGQPQH
>TRBV7-2|-|TRBJ2-1|-
ASSLVGGNEQF
>TRBV18|TRBD1|TRBJ2-7|few
ASSPPLGQGETYEQY
>TRBV18|-|TRBJ2-1|few
ASSPLLGQYNEQF
>TRBV20-1|-|TRBJ1-4|-
SARAWGSEKLF
>TRBV20-1|-|TRBJ1-6|-
SARDSLTSAGNSPLH
>TRBV11-2|TRBD1|TRBJ2-7|few
ASSLVAGQGSREQY
>TRBV12-3/TRBV12-4|TRBD2|TRBJ2-1|few
ASSPWAGAPGEQF
>TRBV12-3/TRBV12-4|TRBD2|TRBJ2-4|many
ASNLAGGKNIQY
>TRBV18|-|TRBJ2-1|few
ASSSRSSEYNEQF
>TRBV20-1|TRBD1|TRBJ2-3|few
SARPGGTGPHTQY
>TRBV20-1|TRBD2|TRBJ2-1|few
SARVAGGPGYNEQF
>TRBV24-1|TRBD2|TRBJ2-7|many
ATSDASGGREQY
>TRBV3-1|-|TRBJ2-7|-
ASSPNPGPSYEQY
>TRBV6-5|TRBD1|TRBJ2-3|-
ASSYPRDRVPDTQY
>TRBV14|-|TRBJ1-5|-
ASSPQGANQPQH
>TRBV29-1|TRBD2|TRBJ2-1|many
SGGGGISYNEQF
>TRBV7-9|-|TRBJ2-3|few
ASSAQSTDTQY
>TRBV29-1|TRBD2|TRBJ2-3|-
SVPTGGRTPSTDTQY
>TRBV28|TRBD2|TRBJ2-3|-
ASSFLGAGEADTQY
>TRBV5-5|-|TRBJ2-5|-
ASSTQSETQY
>TRBV18|-|TRBJ2-3|many
ASSPLTDSADTQY
>TRBV6-2/TRBV6-3|TRBD1|TRBJ1-5|-
ASSWDRNQPQH
>TRBV5-6|-|TRBJ1-2|-
ASSLRRIVANYGYT
>TRBV20-1|TRBD1|TRBJ2-1|-
SARVGAGGMYEQF
>TRBV20-1|-|TRBJ2-5|-
SAADGFQETQY
>TRBV6-5|TRBD1|TRBJ1-6|few
ASSMDRGDSPLH
>TRBV30|TRBD2|TRBJ2-1|-
AWGGLAGGTNEQF
>TRBV7-6|TRBD2|TRBJ2-1|-
ASSLGPSGSANYNEQF
>TRBV20-1|-|TRBJ2-7|few
SAQKHETYEQY
>TRBV4-1|-|TRBJ2-3|many
ASSQGRGPRNTDTQY
>TRBV5-1|-|TRBJ2-3|few
ASSSASTDTQY
>TRBV20-1|-|TRBJ1-6|few
SARDPGFISPLH
>TRBV5-1|TRBD2|TRBJ2-3|few
ASTLGIPGLAGVPDTQY
>TRBV4-3|TRBD2|TRBJ2-3|few
ASSQNPGLAGVGDTQY
>TRBV6-1|TRBD1|TRBJ1-2|-
ASSDHRGDGYT
>TRBV14|-|TRBJ2-5|-
ASSRYGTLNGETQY
>TRBV19|-|TRBJ1-5|-
ASTIGRARNQPQH
>TRBV24-1|-|TRBJ2-3|few
ATSDTNTDTQY
>TRBV6-1|-|TRBJ1-6|-
ASSAGQGGYSPLH
>TRBV9|-|TRBJ2-5|few
ASSVGGTRNQETQY
>TRBV20-1|TRBD2|TRBJ2-7|-
SAGLAGAILHEQY
>TRBV2|-|TRBJ2-3|few
ASRSGPLLDTQY
>TRBV12-3/TRBV12-4|TRBD2|TRBJ2-2|-
ASSLRLAVTGELF
>TRBV18|-|TRBJ2-1|few
ASSPPSVWVQF
>TRBV28|TRBD1|TRBJ1-5|many
ASRLGQGSNQPQH